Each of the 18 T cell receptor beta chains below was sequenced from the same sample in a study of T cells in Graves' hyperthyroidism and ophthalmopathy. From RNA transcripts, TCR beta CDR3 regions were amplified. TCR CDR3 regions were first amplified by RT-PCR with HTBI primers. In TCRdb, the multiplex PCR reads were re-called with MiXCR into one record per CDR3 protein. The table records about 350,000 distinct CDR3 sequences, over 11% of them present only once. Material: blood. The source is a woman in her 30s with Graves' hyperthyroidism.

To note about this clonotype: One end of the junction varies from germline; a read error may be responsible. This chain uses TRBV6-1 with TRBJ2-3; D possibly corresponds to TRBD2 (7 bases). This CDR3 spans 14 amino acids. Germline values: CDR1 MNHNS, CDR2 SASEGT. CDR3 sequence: CASTEGGAPDTQYF. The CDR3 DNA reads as TGTGCCAGCACTGAAGGGGGGGCCCCGGATACGCAGTATTTT.

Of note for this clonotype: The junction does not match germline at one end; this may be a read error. The CDR3 loop is CTSGRGGQETQYF. CDR3 sequence (DNA): TGTACCAGCGGGCGGGGCGGACAAGAGACCCAGTACTTC. The V and J genes are TRBV2 and TRBJ2-5, with TRBD2 as a possible D gene (6 bases). Germline CDR1 SNHLY, CDR2 FYNNEI. This CDR3 is 13 amino acids long.

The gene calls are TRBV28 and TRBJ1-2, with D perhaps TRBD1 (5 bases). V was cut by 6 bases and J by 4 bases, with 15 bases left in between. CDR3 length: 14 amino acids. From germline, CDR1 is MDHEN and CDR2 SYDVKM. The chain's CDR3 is CASSSPQGTYGYTF. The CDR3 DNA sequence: TGTGCCAGCAGCTCCCCCCAGGGAACCTATGGCTACACCTTC.

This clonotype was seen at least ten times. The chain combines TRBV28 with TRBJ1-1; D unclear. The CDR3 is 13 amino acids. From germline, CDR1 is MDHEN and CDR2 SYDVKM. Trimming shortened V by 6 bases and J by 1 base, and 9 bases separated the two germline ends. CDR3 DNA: TGTGCCAGCAGAAGACGGGAGAACACTGAAGCTTTCTTT. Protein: CASRRRENTEAFF. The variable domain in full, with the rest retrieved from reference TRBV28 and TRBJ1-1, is DVKVTQSSRYLVKRTGEKVFLECVQDMDHENMFWYRQDPGLGLRLIYFSYDVKMKEKGDIPEGYSVSREKKERFSLILESASTNQTSMYLCASRRRENTEAFFGQGTRLTVV.

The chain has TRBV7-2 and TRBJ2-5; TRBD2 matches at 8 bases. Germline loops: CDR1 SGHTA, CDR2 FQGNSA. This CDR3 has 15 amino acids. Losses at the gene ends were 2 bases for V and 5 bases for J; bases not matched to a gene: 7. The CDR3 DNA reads TGTGCCAGCAGCTTAATCCGAGCGGGAGTCGAGACCCAGTACTTC. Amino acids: CASSLIRAGVETQYF.

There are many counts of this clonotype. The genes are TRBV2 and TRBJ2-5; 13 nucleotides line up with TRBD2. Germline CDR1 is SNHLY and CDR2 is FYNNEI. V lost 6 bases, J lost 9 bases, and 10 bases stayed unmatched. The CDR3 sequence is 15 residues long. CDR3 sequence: CASRTPGLAGRAQYF. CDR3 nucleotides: TGTGCCAGCAGGACTCCGGGACTAGCGGGGCGCGCCCAGTACTTC.

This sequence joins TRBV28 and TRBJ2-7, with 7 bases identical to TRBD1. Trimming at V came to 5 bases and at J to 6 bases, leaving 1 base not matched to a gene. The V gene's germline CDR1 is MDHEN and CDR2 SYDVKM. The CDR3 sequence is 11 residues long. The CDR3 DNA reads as TGTGCCAGCAGTGACAGGGCCGAGCAGTACTTC. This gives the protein CASSDRAEQYF. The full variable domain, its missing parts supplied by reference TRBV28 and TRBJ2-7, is DVKVTQSSRYLVKRTGEKVFLECVQDMDHENMFWYRQDPGLGLRLIYFSYDVKMKEKGDIPEGYSVSREKKERFSLILESASTNQTSMYLCASSDRAEQYFGPGTRLTVT.

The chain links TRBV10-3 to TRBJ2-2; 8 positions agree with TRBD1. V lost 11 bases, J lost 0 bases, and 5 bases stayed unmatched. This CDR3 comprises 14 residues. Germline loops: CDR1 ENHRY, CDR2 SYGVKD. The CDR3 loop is CAASGQANTGELFF. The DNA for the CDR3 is TGTGCCGCCTCGGGACAGGCGAACACCGGGGAGCTGTTTTTT.

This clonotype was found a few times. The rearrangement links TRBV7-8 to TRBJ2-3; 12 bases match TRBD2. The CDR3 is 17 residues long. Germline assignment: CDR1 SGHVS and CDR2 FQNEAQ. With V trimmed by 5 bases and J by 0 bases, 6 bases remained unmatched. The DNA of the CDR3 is TGTGCCAGCAGCCCGACTAGCGGGAGAACTAGCACAGATACGCAGTATTTT. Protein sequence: CASSPTSGRTSTDTQYF.

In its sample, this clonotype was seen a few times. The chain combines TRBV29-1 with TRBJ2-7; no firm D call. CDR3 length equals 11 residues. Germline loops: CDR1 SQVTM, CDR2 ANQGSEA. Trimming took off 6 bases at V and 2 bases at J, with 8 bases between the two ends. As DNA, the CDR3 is TGCAGCGTGACGGCAACCTACGAGCAGTACTTC. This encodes CSVTATYEQYF.

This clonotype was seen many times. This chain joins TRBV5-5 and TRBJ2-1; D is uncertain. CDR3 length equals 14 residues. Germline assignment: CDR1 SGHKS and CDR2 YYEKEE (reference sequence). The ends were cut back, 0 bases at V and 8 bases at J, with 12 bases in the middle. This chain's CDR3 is CASSLEWSWDEQFF. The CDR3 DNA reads TGTGCCAGCAGCTTGGAATGGTCGTGGGATGAGCAGTTCTTC.

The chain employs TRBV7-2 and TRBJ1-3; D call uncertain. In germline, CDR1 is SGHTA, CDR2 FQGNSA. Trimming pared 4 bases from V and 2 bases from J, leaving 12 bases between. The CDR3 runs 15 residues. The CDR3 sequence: CASSSTSIAGNTIYF. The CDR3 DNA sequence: TGTGCCAGCAGCTCGACGTCGATCGCTGGAAACACCATATATTTT.

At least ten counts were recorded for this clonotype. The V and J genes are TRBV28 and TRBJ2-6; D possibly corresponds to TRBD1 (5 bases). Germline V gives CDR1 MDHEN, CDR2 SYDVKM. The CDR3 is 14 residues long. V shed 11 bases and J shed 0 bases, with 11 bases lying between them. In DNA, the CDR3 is TGTGCCGACTCAGGGCGCTCTGGGGCCAACGTCCTGACTTTC. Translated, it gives CADSGRSGANVLTF.

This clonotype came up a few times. CDR3 amino acids: CASSDGLAGDTQYF. The CDR3 DNA follows: TGTGCCAGCAGCGATGGACTAGCGGGAGATACGCAGTATTTT. The chain uses TRBV14 and TRBJ2-3, with TRBD2 matching 11 bases. The CDR3 length is 14 residues. CDR1 and CDR2 from the germline V gene are SGHDN and FVKESK. With V trimmed by 5 bases and J by 5 bases, 3 bases remained unmatched.

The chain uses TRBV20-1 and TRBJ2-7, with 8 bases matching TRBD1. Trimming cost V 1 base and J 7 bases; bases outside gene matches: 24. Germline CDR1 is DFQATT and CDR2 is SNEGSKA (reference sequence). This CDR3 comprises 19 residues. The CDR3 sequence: CSARAPLGVRTGTNLEQYF. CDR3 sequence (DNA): TGCAGTGCTAGAGCCCCCCTTGGGGTTAGGACAGGGACCAACTTGGAGCAGTACTTC.

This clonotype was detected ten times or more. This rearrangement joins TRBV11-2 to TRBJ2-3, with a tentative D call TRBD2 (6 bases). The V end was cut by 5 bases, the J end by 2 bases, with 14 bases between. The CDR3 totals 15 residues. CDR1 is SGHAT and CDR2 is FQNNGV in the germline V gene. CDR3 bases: TGTGCCAGCAGCCTCTTCGGCGGGACCACAGATACGCAGTATTTT. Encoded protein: CASSLFGGTTDTQYF.

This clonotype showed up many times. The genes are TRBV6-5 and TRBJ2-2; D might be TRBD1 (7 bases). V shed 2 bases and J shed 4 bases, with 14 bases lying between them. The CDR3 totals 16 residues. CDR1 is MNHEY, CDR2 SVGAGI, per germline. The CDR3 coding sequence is TGTGCCAGCAGTTACCAGAACAGGGGAGGCACCGGGGAGCTGTTTTTT. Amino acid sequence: CASSYQNRGGTGELFF.

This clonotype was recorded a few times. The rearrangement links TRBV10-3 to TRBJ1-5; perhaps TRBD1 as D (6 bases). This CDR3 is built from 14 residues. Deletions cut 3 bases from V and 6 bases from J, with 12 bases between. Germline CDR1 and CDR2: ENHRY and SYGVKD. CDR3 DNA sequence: TGTGCCATCAGTGACAGGGGATCCGGTCAGCCCCAGCATTTT. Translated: CAISDRGSGQPQHF.